One and the same sample provided the 30 T cell receptor beta chains below, sequenced in a study of T cells expressing NK-cell markers. For each CDR3 protein, TCRdb gives one entry from its re-call of the 5' RACE reads, without DNA. The sample holds over 150,000 distinct CDR3 sequences. Material: blood T cells: a sorted CD56 or NKG2C T cell subset, CD4+ or CD8+ T cells, or bulk PBMC T cells (not recorded which). Every receptor here comes from a woman in her forties or fifties in good health.

V and J are TRBV29-1 and TRBJ2-2; TCRdb lists TRBD2, though no DNA is available to test this call. This CDR3 is built from 16 residues. Germline CDR1 SQVTM, CDR2 ANQGSEA. This CDR3 is CSAGLAGDPYTGELFF.

This chain joins TRBV5-1 and TRBJ2-1; TCRdb indicates TRBD2, and absent DNA this call remains unverified. The CDR3 sequence is 17 residues long. CDR1 is SGHRS and CDR2 is YFSETQ in the germline V gene. CDR3 region: CASSSRGSVRRGNEQFF.

The chain combines TRBV4-2 with TRBJ2-3. Germline V gene sequence: CDR1 LGHNA, CDR2 YNFKEQ. CDR3 size: 13 residues. CDR3 protein: CASSQDRVDTQYF.

The chain uses TRBV20-1 and TRBJ2-1; with no DNA, the TCRdb D assignment of TRBD1 cannot be verified. CDR3 length equals 17 residues. Germline CDR1 DFQATT, CDR2 SNEGSKA (reference sequence). CDR3 in amino acids: CSARAVDLGVTYNEQFF.

This chain joins TRBV13 and TRBJ2-7; TCRdb outputs TRBD2, but without DNA this stays unchecked. CDR3 length: 15 residues. The germline CDR1 and CDR2 sequences are PRHDT and FYEKMQ (reference sequence). CDR3 residues: CASSLLERGEDEQYF.

This chain uses TRBV7-8 with TRBJ2-3; TCRdb gives TRBD2 as the D gene, but with no DNA this cannot be confirmed. Germline V lookup: CDR1 SGHVS, CDR2 FQNEAQ. CDR3 length: 13 amino acids. The CDR3 spells CASSLNSGSEQYF.

CDR3 protein: CASSARRKRIAKNIQYF. The chain joins TRBV7-8 to TRBJ2-4. The CDR3 sequence is 17 residues long. Germline V CDR1 and CDR2: SGHVS, FQNEAQ. The full variable domain, its missing parts supplied by reference TRBV7-8 and TRBJ2-4, is GAGVSQSPRYKVAKRGQDVALRCDPISGHVSLFWYQQALGQGPEFLTYFQNEAQLDKSGLPSDRFFAERPEGSVSTLKIQRTQQEDSAVYLCASSARRKRIAKNIQYFGAGTRLSVL.

The J gene is TRBJ2-1, the V gene TRBV11-2; with no DNA, the TCRdb D assignment of TRBD2 cannot be verified. The CDR3 covers 17 residues. Germline CDR1 is SGHAT and CDR2 is FQNNGV. The CDR3 here is CASSLTIAGGPGNEQFF.

The chain employs TRBV10-3 and TRBJ2-1; no DNA is available, so the TRBD1 call from TCRdb remains unchecked. The CDR3 contains 12 residues. Germline values: CDR1 ENHRY, CDR2 SYGVKD. The CDR3 loop is CAIRDNHNEQFF.

The V and J genes are TRBV7-9 and TRBJ2-2; TCRdb names TRBD2, which stays unverified in the absence of DNA. The CDR3 totals 18 residues. CDR1 is SEHNR, CDR2 FQNEAQ, per germline (reference sequence). The CDR3 loop reads CASSLGGLAVANTGELFF.

V usage is TRBV5-1 and J usage is TRBJ2-3; TCRdb lists TRBD1, though no DNA is available to test this call. This CDR3 contains 16 residues. The germline V gene has CDR1 SGHRS and CDR2 YFSETQ. CDR3 sequence reads: CASSLERNQGWDTQYF.

The J gene is TRBJ2-7, the V gene TRBV29-1; the TRBD2 assignment by TCRdb is unverifiable without DNA. The germline V gene has CDR1 SQVTM and CDR2 ANQGSEA. The CDR3 is made up of 14 amino acids. CDR3 protein: CSGTSTSPNYEQYF.

The CDR3 sequence is CASSQGIFNEQFF. This chain uses TRBV4-2 with TRBJ2-1. CDR3 length equals 13 residues. The germline V gene has CDR1 LGHNA and CDR2 YNFKEQ.

The CDR3 loop reads CASSDQKGPSSGANVLTF. The gene calls are TRBV2 and TRBJ2-6; no DNA is available, so the TRBD1 call from TCRdb remains unchecked. Germline-derived CDR1 and CDR2 are SNHLY and FYNNEI. The CDR3 loop spans 18 amino acids.

J is TRBJ1-4 and V is TRBV2; TCRdb's assignment of TRBD1 cannot be checked, as there is no DNA. Germline V gene sequence: CDR1 SNHLY, CDR2 FYNNEI. This CDR3 is 13 amino acids long. The CDR3 loop reads CASRTEDNEKLFF.

The chain employs TRBV20-1 and TRBJ2-1; TCRdb gives TRBD1 as the D gene, but with no DNA this cannot be confirmed. This CDR3 comprises 12 residues. Germline V gives CDR1 DFQATT, CDR2 SNEGSKA (reference sequence). Here the CDR3 reads CSARVGGNEQFF.

The chain joins TRBV5-1 to TRBJ1-2; TCRdb reports TRBD1, a call that lacks DNA to check it against. Germline V gene lookup returns CDR1 SGHRS and CDR2 YFSETQ. The CDR3 consists of 14 residues. The CDR3 spells CASSLHPGDYGYTF.

The V and J genes are TRBV6-6 and TRBJ2-1. CDR3 length equals 13 residues. The germline gives CDR1 MNHNY, CDR2 SVGAGI (reference sequence). CDR3 protein: CASSYAGNNEQFF.

The rearrangement uses TRBV27 and TRBJ1-1. The CDR3 sequence is 12 residues long. Germline assignment: CDR1 MNHEY and CDR2 SMNVEV (reference sequence). This CDR3 reads CASSSRNTEAFF.

This sequence joins TRBV6-5 and TRBJ2-5; the D call from TCRdb, TRBD1, cannot be confirmed without DNA. CDR1 is MNHEY and CDR2 is SVGAGI in the germline V gene. This CDR3 has 16 amino acids. The CDR3: CASSYSTGSAQETQYF.

The genes are TRBV5-1 and TRBJ2-3; TCRdb calls TRBD1, which cannot be checked without DNA. Germline CDR1 and CDR2: SGHRS and YFSETQ. The CDR3 is 13 amino acids. Here the CDR3 reads CASLDRGQDTQYF.

The chain couples TRBV19 to TRBJ1-1. Germline loops: CDR1 LNHDA, CDR2 SQIVND (reference sequence). The CDR3 spans 13 residues. The CDR3 spells CASRPDGYTEAFF.

The V gene is TRBV6-1, the J gene TRBJ2-5; the TCRdb call, TRBD1, lacks DNA for checking. The CDR3 sequence is 14 residues long. Per the germline V gene, CDR1 is MNHNS and CDR2 is SASEGT. The CDR3 sequence is CASRPTGGRETQYF.

The chain recombines TRBV13 with TRBJ2-4. The CDR3 has 13 residues. The germline gives CDR1 PRHDT, CDR2 FYEKMQ (reference sequence). The CDR3 loop reads CASSYWMKNIQYF.

The genes are TRBV7-8 and TRBJ2-7; the TCRdb call, TRBD1, lacks DNA for checking. CDR3 length equals 14 residues. CDR1 is SGHVS and CDR2 is FQNEAQ in the germline V gene. CDR3 region: CASSLVGDLREQYF.

The chain is built from TRBV5-1 and TRBJ2-3; TCRdb's D call of TRBD1 is untestable without DNA. CDR3 length: 15 amino acids. The germline gives CDR1 SGHRS, CDR2 YFSETQ. CDR3 loop: CASSSGTHSTDTQYF.

The rearrangement links TRBV5-1 to TRBJ2-1; TCRdb picks TRBD2, but there is no DNA to check that call. The germline gives CDR1 SGHRS, CDR2 YFSETQ. The length of the CDR3 is 13 residues. The CDR3 loop is CASSLTGDNEQFF.

The chain uses TRBV5-1 and TRBJ1-2; TCRdb selects TRBD1, and the lack of DNA leaves this call unchecked. This CDR3 has 14 residues. In germline, CDR1 is SGHRS, CDR2 YFSETQ. CDR3: CASSLGGGFYGYTF.

V usage is TRBV15 and J usage is TRBJ2-1; TCRdb calls TRBD1, which cannot be checked without DNA. Looked up from germline, CDR1 is LNHNV and CDR2 is YYDKDF (reference sequence). This CDR3 has 16 residues. The CDR3 is CATSLKKGQGYNEQFF.

The gene calls are TRBV24-1 and TRBJ2-1; TCRdb proposes TRBD1, but this gene call is untestable without DNA. The CDR3 runs 13 residues. In germline, CDR1 is KGHDR, CDR2 SFDVKD. CDR3 amino acids: CATRGVSSNEQFF.